What follows are 17 T cell receptor beta chains derived from one specimen sequenced in a study of blood T cells in healthy people across ages. With a J-beta primer mix and a sample-barcoded 5' primer, a second PCR ran about 7 to 12 cycles. A single record per CDR3 protein comes from TCRdb applying MiXCR to the 5' RACE reads. The sample holds some 900,000 distinct CDR3 sequences, around 49% seen once. Sequencing was performed on blood. Receptors originate from a man under 40 in good health.

The rearrangement uses TRBV5-1 and TRBJ2-3; 7 bases agree with TRBD1. The CDR3 has 15 residues. The germline V gene encodes CDR1 SGHRS and CDR2 YFSETQ. Trimming took 2 bases from V and 2 from J; bases not matched to a gene: 5. The CDR3 coding sequence is TGCGCCAGCAGCTTTCGACAGGGCGTCACAGATACGCAGTATTTT. Amino acids: CASSFRQGVTDTQYF.

The genes are TRBV14 and TRBJ2-7; 12 bases agree with TRBD2. The CDR3 loop spans 16 amino acids. J lost 4 bases, V lost 0 bases, and 4 bases had no gene match. Germline lookup yields CDR1 SGHDN and CDR2 FVKESK. This chain's CDR3 is CASSQDLGLAGYEQYF. In DNA form, the CDR3 reads TGTGCCAGCAGCCAAGACCTCGGACTAGCGGGGTACGAGCAGTACTTC.

V and J are TRBV7-2 and TRBJ2-3, with a tentative D call TRBD2 (6 bases). V was clipped by 2 bases and J by 4 bases, with 16 bases between them. This CDR3 has 16 residues. Germline-derived CDR1 and CDR2 are SGHTA and FQGNSA. The CDR3 DNA is TGTGCCAGCAGCTTACTACCGGGAGAGGGTGCAGATACGCAGTATTTT. Translating gives CASSLLPGEGADTQYF.

On this clonotype itself: A clone one base away is much larger, so this may be a read error. V usage is TRBV7-2 and J usage is TRBJ2-3; no clear D. Trimming shortened V by 6 bases and J by 0 bases, and 10 bases separated the two germline ends. Per the germline V gene, CDR1 is SGHTA and CDR2 is FQGNSA. The CDR3 has 14 residues. The CDR3 DNA sequence: TGTGCCAGCAGTTCCGAGTACAGCACAGATACGCAGTATTTT. Translation gives CASSSEYSTDTQYF.

The table lists this clonotype with a few counts. V gene TRBV5-6 combines with J gene TRBJ2-1; the match to TRBD2 covers 9 bases. The germline gives CDR1 SGHDT, CDR2 YYEEEE. This CDR3 region has 16 residues. J gave up 5 bases and V 6 bases, and 12 bases lay outside the gene matches. The CDR3 sequence: CASTWWVAGVDNEQFF. In DNA, the CDR3 is TGTGCCAGCACCTGGTGGGTAGCGGGGGTAGACAATGAGCAGTTCTTC.

The gene calls are TRBV6-1 and TRBJ2-1; D may match TRBD1 or TRBD2 (5 bases each). The CDR3 is 15 residues long. V gave up 4 bases and J gave up 8 bases, with 18 bases separating them. Germline values: CDR1 MNHNS, CDR2 SASEGT. The CDR3 region has the DNA TGTGCCAGCAGTGTTTCCGGGACCCTGTACGATGAGCAGTTCTTC. Amino acid sequence: CASSVSGTLYDEQFF.

Ten or more counts support this clonotype. The V gene is TRBV29-1, the J gene TRBJ2-1; 10 positions match TRBD1. J gave up 4 bases and V 7 bases, and 4 bases lay outside the gene matches. CDR3 length: 13 amino acids. Germline lookup yields CDR1 SQVTM and CDR2 ANQGSEA. The CDR3 loop reads CSAGQGFYNEQFF. The DNA of the CDR3 is TGCAGCGCGGGACAGGGGTTTTACAATGAGCAGTTCTTC.

The J gene is TRBJ2-1, the V gene TRBV6-2 or TRBV6-3; possibly TRBD2 for D (6 bases). V was clipped by 2 bases and J by 2 bases, with 13 bases between them. CDR1 is MNHEY, CDR2 SVGEGT, per germline. The CDR3 is 16 amino acids. CDR3: CASSYGYSGTYNEQFF. The DNA of the CDR3 is TGTGCCAGCAGTTACGGCTATAGCGGCACCTACAATGAGCAGTTCTTC.

V and J are TRBV20-1 and TRBJ2-5; TRBD1 matches 8 bases. The CDR3 has 14 amino acids. Unmatched junction bases numbered 6, after V lost 5 bases and J lost 1 base. Germline V gene data show CDR1 as DFQATT and CDR2 as SNEGSKA (reference sequence). CDR3 region: CSAGGQVSQETQYF. CDR3 bases: TGCAGTGCTGGGGGACAGGTATCCCAAGAGACCCAGTACTTC.

This chain connects TRBV6-5 to TRBJ1-3, with a possible D match to TRBD1 (5 bases). The V gene's germline CDR1 is MNHEY and CDR2 SVGAGI. V lost 6 bases and J lost 2, with 14 bases in between. There are 15 residues in the CDR3. The CDR3 here is CASSPGSGAGNTIYF. In DNA form, the CDR3 reads TGTGCCAGCAGCCCAGGGTCTGGCGCTGGAAACACCATATATTTT.

This clonotype was seen only a few times. This sequence joins TRBV29-1 and TRBJ2-1; 8 bases agree with TRBD2. Losses at the gene ends were 5 bases for V and 0 bases for J; bases not matched to a gene: 3. Germline V gene lookup returns CDR1 SQVTM and CDR2 ANQGSEA. The CDR3 runs 14 residues. The DNA for the CDR3 is TGCAGCGTTCACCGGGGGGGCTCCTACAATGAGCAGTTCTTC. It codes for CSVHRGGSYNEQFF.

Points on this clonotype: A much larger clone lies one base from this, so it may be a read error. The V call is TRBV3-1, the J call TRBJ2-5; TRBD2 matches 7 bases. The CDR3 covers 12 residues. V shed 7 bases, J shed 11 bases, and the junction held 10 bases outside the gene matches. Germline V gene sequence: CDR1 LGHDT, CDR2 YNNKEL (reference sequence). DNA of the CDR3: TGTGCCAGCACTAGCGGTTACAATGAGCAGTACTTC. As protein: CASTSGYNEQYF.

This clonotype was counted at least ten times. The chain links TRBV5-1 to TRBJ2-3, with TRBD2 as a possible D gene (6 bases). Trimming cost V 4 bases and J 4 bases, with 13 bases left between them. The CDR3 runs 14 residues. The germline V gene has CDR1 SGHRS and CDR2 YFSETQ. Written as DNA, the CDR3 is TGCGCCAGCAGCCTCGGGACTTCTGCAGATACGCAGTATTTT. Translating it yields CASSLGTSADTQYF.

The chain has TRBV20-1 and TRBJ1-5; 7 bases line up with TRBD1. V shed 6 bases and J 1 base; nucleotides not matched to a gene: 12. CDR3 length equals 16 residues. Per the germline V gene, CDR1 is DFQATT and CDR2 is SNEGSKA (reference sequence). In DNA, the CDR3 is TGCAGTGCAAAAGGGAGAGGGGGCGCGAGCAATCAGCCCCAGCATTTT. Protein product: CSAKGRGGASNQPQHF.

On this clonotype itself: This may come from a read error, since a much larger clone is one base off. The chain is built from TRBV27 and TRBJ2-7; a weak D match, TRBD1 (5 bases). Germline V lookup: CDR1 MNHEY, CDR2 SMNVEV (reference sequence). V was trimmed by 6 bases and J by 5 bases, leaving 20 bases between them. This CDR3 comprises 15 residues. CDR3 DNA: TGTGCCAGCAGCCTTAAAGACAGATCCGCCGACGAGCAGTACTTC. This sequence encodes CASSLKDRSADEQYF.

CDR3: CASSLVLAPFTDTQYF. CDR3 DNA sequence: TGTGCCAGCAGTTTAGTTCTAGCACCCTTCACAGATACGCAGTATTTT. The V and J genes are TRBV27 and TRBJ2-3; D possibly corresponds to TRBD2 (5 bases). V lost 2 bases, J lost 2 bases, and 14 bases lay in between. Per germline, CDR1 MNHEY and CDR2 SMNVEV (reference sequence). This CDR3 is built from 16 residues.

V is TRBV9 and J is TRBJ2-4; no reliable D call. The V end lost 2 bases, the J end lost 5 bases, and 11 bases lay between the germline ends. Germline loops: CDR1 SGDLS, CDR2 YYNGEE. The length of the CDR3 is 14 residues. The CDR3 DNA sequence: TGTGCCAGCAGCGTTGGGTTTTGGGAAAACATTCAGTACTTC. Its translation: CASSVGFWENIQYF.